This is a list of T cell receptor beta chains from one sample in a study of blood T cell repertoires in COVID-19. The protocol was immunoSEQ multiplex PCR, while the TCRdb copy is restricted to in-frame clones and leaves out a portion. Here the sample spans about 85,000 clones, 90% being singletons. The sequencing input was peripheral blood. The receptors come from a woman aged 80 or over with active or convalescent COVID-19. Both conserved end residues are part of each CDR3. A D gene is named only where the DNA matches it firmly. The size field is filled for only some rows; it gives once, few, many or a size class.

J | size | D | V | DNA | CDR3
TRBJ1-5 | - | TRBD1 | TRBV19 | TGTGCCAGTAGTTCGGGACAGGGGTTAAATCAGCCCCAGCATTTT | CASSSGQGLNQPQHF
TRBJ2-2 | - | - | TRBV5-8 | TGTGCCAGCAGCTTGTCTACCGGGACATTTAACACCGGGGAGCTGTTTTTT | CASSLSTGTFNTGELFF
TRBJ1-4 | once | - | TRBV19 | TGTGCCAGTAGGCAGGGTTCAACTAATGAAAAACTGTTTTTT | CASRQGSTNEKLFF
TRBJ2-2 | - | - | TRBV28 | TGTGCCAGCAGTTTCGGCACCGGGGAGCTGTTTTTT | CASSFGTGELFF
TRBJ2-6 | - | TRBD1 | TRBV6-2/TRBV6-3 | TGTGCCAGCAGTCTCAGACAGGGAAATCCTGGGGCCAACGTCCTGACTTTC | CASSLRQGNPGANVLTF
TRBJ1-1 | - | - | TRBV27 | TGTGCCAGCAGTTTCGTGGGGGCGCGAACTGAAGCTTTCTTT | CASSFVGARTEAFF
TRBJ1-2 | - | - | TRBV6-6 | TGTGCCAGCACTACCACGGGGGTCCACTATGGCTACACCTTC | CASTTTGVHYGYTF
TRBJ2-2 | - | - | TRBV7-2 | TGTGCCAGCAGCTCCCTGTCCACCGGGGAGCTGTTTTTT | CASSSLSTGELFF
TRBJ1-5 | once | TRBD1 | TRBV28 | TGTGCCAACCGACCCGCTAAGACAGGGGGTGGCAATCAGCCCCAGCATTTT | CANRPAKTGGGNQPQHF
TRBJ2-7 | - | TRBD1 | TRBV18 | TGTGCCAGCTCAAGACAGGGGGTCACCTACGAGCAGTACTTC | CASSRQGVTYEQYF
TRBJ1-1 | - | - | TRBV27 | TGTGCCAGCAGTTTTCAGGGCCGGGGGGGAGCTTTCTTT | CASSFQGRGGAFF
TRBJ2-5 | - | - | TRBV7-2 | TGTGCCAGCAGCCTTAGCCGCGAGACCCAGTACTTC | CASSLSRETQYF
TRBJ2-7 | once | - | TRBV7-7 | TGTGCTAGCAGCTTAGGGGAGACCTACGAGCAGTACTTC | CASSLGETYEQYF
TRBJ1-5 | - | - | TRBV27 | TGTGCCGCCCCGTCCGTCCGGTCTAATCAGCCCCAGCATTTT | CAAPSVRSNQPQHF
TRBJ2-3 | - | - | TRBV6-5 | TGTGCCAGCAGTTGGGGTATGGGAGGCTCAGATACGCAGTATTTT | CASSWGMGGSDTQYF
TRBJ2-7 | - | - | TRBV24-1 | TGTGCCACCAGTGATTTGCCGGGGGAAGTCTCCTACGAGCAGTACTTC | CATSDLPGEVSYEQYF
TRBJ2-5 | once | TRBD2 | TRBV27 | TGTGCCAGCAGTCCCTTGGCTAGCGGGACCGAAGAGACCCAGTACTTC | CASSPLASGTEETQYF
TRBJ1-6 | - | - | TRBV19 | TGTGCCAGTCGACAGATAGATAATTCACCCCTCCACTTT | CASRQIDNSPLHF
TRBJ2-3 | - | - | TRBV12-5 | TGTGCTAGTGGTTCACAAGCAGATACGCAGTATTTT | CASGSQADTQYF
TRBJ1-4 | - | TRBD1 | TRBV28 | TGTGCCAGCAGTTCCTACAGGGGGCCGGAACATGAAAAACTGTTTTTT | CASSSYRGPEHEKLFF
TRBJ2-2 | - | - | TRBV15 | TGTGCCACCAGCAGAGAGGGGCTAGGGACTGGCGGGGAGCTGTTTTTT | CATSREGLGTGGELFF
TRBJ1-2 | - | TRBD1 | TRBV28 | TGTGCCAGCAGTTTAGGGTTCGGGGACAGGGTGTACGGCTACACCTTC | CASSLGFGDRVYGYTF
TRBJ1-2 | - | TRBD1 | TRBV28 | TGTGCCAGCGGGACAGCGATCGGCTACACCTTC | CASGTAIGYTF
TRBJ2-6 | - | TRBD2 | TRBV19 | TGTGCCAGTAGTATGGGGGGGAGGTCTGGGGCCAACGTCCTGACTTTC | CASSMGGRSGANVLTF
TRBJ2-7 | - | - | TRBV4-3 | TGCGCCAGCAGCATGTGGCGGGATGGCCCCTACGAGCAGTACTTC | CASSMWRDGPYEQYF
TRBJ2-7 | - | TRBD1 | TRBV7-2 | TGTGCCAGCAGACAGGGGCGAACCTATGGGCAGTACTTC | CASRQGRTYGQYF
TRBJ2-7 | - | TRBD2 | TRBV2 | TGTGCCAGCAGTCGAGGGACTAGCGGGATTGGGTCCTACGAGCAGTACTTC | CASSRGTSGIGSYEQYF
TRBJ1-1 | - | - | TRBV28 | TGTGCCAGCAGTCTTGTGGGCCCCACTGAAGCTTTCTTT | CASSLVGPTEAFF
TRBJ1-2 | - | TRBD1 | TRBV7-9 | TGTGCCAGCAGCTTAGGGCGGACAGGGGGGCATGGCTACACCTTC | CASSLGRTGGHGYTF
TRBJ1-5 | - | - | TRBV19 | TGTGCCAGTACCAGGGGTTTCGGCAATCAGCCCCAGCATTTT | CASTRGFGNQPQHF
TRBJ1-1 | - | TRBD1 | TRBV2 | TGTGCCAGCAGTGCCCGGGACAGGGGATTTGAAGCTTTCTTT | CASSARDRGFEAFF
TRBJ1-5 | - | TRBD1 | TRBV28 | TGTGCCAGCAGGGTAGGACAGGCTTATCAGCCCCAGCATTTT | CASRVGQAYQPQHF
TRBJ2-3 | - | TRBD1 | TRBV9 | TGTGCCAGCAGCGTAGCTTGGGCAGGGGGAATTCAAGATACGCAGTATTTT | CASSVAWAGGIQDTQYF
TRBJ1-2 | - | TRBD1 | TRBV28 | TGTGCCAGCAGTCCACCTGAGGACAGGTACTATGGCTACACCTTC | CASSPPEDRYYGYTF
TRBJ2-7 | - | TRBD1 | TRBV6-6 | TGTGCCAGCAGTACCGGACAGGGGATAGCCGAGCAGTACTTC | CASSTGQGIAEQYF
TRBJ2-7 | - | TRBD1 | TRBV29-1 | TGCAGCGTTGCCGGGACAGGGGGATCCTACGAGCAGTACTTC | CSVAGTGGSYEQYF
TRBJ2-5 | - | - | TRBV27 | TGTGCCAGCAGTTTCTCAGGCGGAGGCGAACCACGAAAAGAGACCCAGTACTTC | CASSFSGGGEPRKETQYF
TRBJ1-1 | - | TRBD1 | TRBV27 | TGTGCCAGCAGTTTACTAAGGACAGGGGTGGGAACTGAAGCTTTCTTT | CASSLLRTGVGTEAFF
TRBJ2-4 | once | TRBD2 | TRBV2 | TGTGCCAGCGATGGGGCAGCTAGCGGAGCCAAAAACATTCAGTACTTC | CASDGAASGAKNIQYF
TRBJ2-3 | - | TRBD2 | TRBV11-2 | TGTGCCAGCAGCTTATCTAGCGGGAGTCAACATACGCAGTATTTT | CASSLSSGSQHTQYF
TRBJ2-2 | - | - | TRBV28 | TGTGCCAGCACGCGACGTAGCGGTGATACCGGGGAGCTGTTTTTT | CASTRRSGDTGELFF
TRBJ1-4 | - | - | TRBV5-1 | TGCGCCAGCAGCTTGGCACCAGGGAACAATGAAAAACTGTTTTTT | CASSLAPGNNEKLFF
TRBJ1-2 | - | TRBD1 | TRBV19 | TGTGCCAGTAGTAATCCCCGGGACAGGGACTATGGCTACACCTTC | CASSNPRDRDYGYTF
TRBJ2-7 | - | - | TRBV4-1 | TGCGCCAGCAGCCAACTTTGGGGCCTGATGACCCCCTACGAGCAGTACTTC | CASSQLWGLMTPYEQYF
TRBJ2-7 | - | - | TRBV4-3 | TGCGCCAGCAGCCAAGAAATGCGGTACGAGCAGTACTTC | CASSQEMRYEQYF
TRBJ1-3 | - | - | TRBV28 | TGTGCCAGCAGCATTACAGAACAACTCTCTGGAAACACCATATATTTT | CASSITEQLSGNTIYF
TRBJ2-3 | - | - | TRBV29-1 | TGCAGCGTTCGAGCGCAGGGGTCGGATACGCAGTATTTT | CSVRAQGSDTQYF
TRBJ1-2 | - | - | TRBV7-2 | TGTGCCAGCAGCTCGCGTCCGCTAGTATATGGCTACACCTTC | CASSSRPLVYGYTF
TRBJ1-2 | once | - | TRBV28 | TGTGCCAGCAAGACCAGGCTTGGCTACACCTTC | CASKTRLGYTF
TRBJ2-1 | - | - | TRBV28 | TGTGCCAGCAGTCACCTTCGTGAGGCCCACAATGAGCAGTTCTTC | CASSHLREAHNEQFF
TRBJ1-5 | - | TRBD1 | TRBV28 | TGTGCCAGCAGTTCCACAGGACAGGGGGATCAGCCCCAGCATTTT | CASSSTGQGDQPQHF